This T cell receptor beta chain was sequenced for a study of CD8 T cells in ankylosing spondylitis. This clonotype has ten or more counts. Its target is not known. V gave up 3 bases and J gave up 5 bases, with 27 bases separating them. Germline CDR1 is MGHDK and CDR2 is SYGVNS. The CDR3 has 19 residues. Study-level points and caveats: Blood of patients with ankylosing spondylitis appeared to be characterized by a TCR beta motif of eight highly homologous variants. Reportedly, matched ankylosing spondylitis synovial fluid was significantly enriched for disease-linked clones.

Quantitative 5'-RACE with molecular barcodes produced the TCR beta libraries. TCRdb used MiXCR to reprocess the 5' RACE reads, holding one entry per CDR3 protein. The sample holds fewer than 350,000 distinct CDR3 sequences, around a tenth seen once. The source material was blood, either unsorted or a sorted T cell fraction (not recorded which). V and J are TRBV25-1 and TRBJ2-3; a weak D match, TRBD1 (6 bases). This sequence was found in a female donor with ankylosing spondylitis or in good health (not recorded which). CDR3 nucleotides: TGTGCCAGCAGTGACCTTGGGTCGACAGGAAATGAAGTAGGAGATACGCAGTATTTT. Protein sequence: CASSDLGSTGNEVGDTQYF.